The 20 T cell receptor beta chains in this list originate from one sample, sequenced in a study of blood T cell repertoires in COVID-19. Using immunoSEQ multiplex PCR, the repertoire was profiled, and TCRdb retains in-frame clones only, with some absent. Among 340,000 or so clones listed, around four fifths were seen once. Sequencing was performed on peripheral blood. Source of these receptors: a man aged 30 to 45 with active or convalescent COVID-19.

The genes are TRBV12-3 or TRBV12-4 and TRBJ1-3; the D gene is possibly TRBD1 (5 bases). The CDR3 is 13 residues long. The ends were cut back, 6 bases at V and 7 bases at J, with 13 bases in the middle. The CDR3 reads CASSPGGFNTIYF. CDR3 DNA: TGTGCCAGCAGCCCCGGGGGTTTCAACACCATATATTTT.

As DNA, the CDR3 is TGTGCCAGCAGTTTTTGGCGGGGCAATCAGCCCCAGCATTTT. Translation gives CASSFWRGNQPQHF. The chain is built from TRBV27 and TRBJ1-5; no definite D call. Trimming shortened V by 3 bases and J by 2 bases, and 8 bases separated the two germline ends. CDR1 and CDR2 from the germline V gene are MNHEY and SMNVEV (reference sequence). This CDR3 is 14 amino acids long.

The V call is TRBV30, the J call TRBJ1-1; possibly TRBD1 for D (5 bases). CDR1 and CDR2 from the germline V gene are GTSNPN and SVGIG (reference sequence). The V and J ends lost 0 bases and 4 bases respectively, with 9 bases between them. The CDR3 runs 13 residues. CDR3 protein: CAWSVGGTTEAFF. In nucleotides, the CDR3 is TGTGCCTGGAGTGTCGGGGGTACCACTGAAGCTTTCTTT.

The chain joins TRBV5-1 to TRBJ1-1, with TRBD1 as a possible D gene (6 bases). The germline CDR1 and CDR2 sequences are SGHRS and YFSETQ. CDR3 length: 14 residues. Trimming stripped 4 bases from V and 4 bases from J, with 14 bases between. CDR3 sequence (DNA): TGCGCCAGCAGCCCGGACAGTCGGGGCACTGAAGCTTTCTTT. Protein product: CASSPDSRGTEAFF. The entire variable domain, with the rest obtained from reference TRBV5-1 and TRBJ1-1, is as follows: KAGVTQTPRYLIKTRGQQVTLSCSPISGHRSVSWYQQTPGQGLQFLFEYFSETQRNKGNFPGRFSGRQFSNSRSEMNVSTLELGDSALYLCASSPDSRGTEAFFGQGTRLTVV.

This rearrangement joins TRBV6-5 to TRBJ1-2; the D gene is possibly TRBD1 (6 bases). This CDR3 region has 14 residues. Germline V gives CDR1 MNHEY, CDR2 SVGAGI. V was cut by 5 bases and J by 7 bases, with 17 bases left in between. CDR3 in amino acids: CASSPGTMTSGYTF. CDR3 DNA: TGTGCCAGCAGTCCCGGGACAATGACGAGTGGCTACACCTTC.

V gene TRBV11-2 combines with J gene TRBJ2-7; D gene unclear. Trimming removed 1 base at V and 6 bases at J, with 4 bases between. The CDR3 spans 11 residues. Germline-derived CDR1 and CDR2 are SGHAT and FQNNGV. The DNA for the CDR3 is TGTGCCAGCAGCTTAGTTATCGAGCAGTACTTC. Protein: CASSLVIEQYF.

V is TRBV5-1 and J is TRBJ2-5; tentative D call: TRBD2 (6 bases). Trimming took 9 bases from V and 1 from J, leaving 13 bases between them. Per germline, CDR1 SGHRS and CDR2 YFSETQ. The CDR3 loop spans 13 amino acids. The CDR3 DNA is TGCGCCACCAAGGAGGGGTTCCAAGAGACCCAGTACTTC. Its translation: CATKEGFQETQYF.

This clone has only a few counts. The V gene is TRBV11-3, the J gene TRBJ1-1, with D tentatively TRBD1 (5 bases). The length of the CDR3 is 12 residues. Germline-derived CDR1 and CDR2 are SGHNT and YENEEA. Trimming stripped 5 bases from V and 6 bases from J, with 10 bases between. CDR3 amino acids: CASSLRGSEAFF. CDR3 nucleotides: TGTGCCAGCAGCCTTAGGGGCTCTGAAGCTTTCTTT.

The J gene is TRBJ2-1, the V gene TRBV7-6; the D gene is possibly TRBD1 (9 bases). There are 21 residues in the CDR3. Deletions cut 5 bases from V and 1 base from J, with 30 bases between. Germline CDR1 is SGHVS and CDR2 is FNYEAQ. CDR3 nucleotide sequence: TGTGCCAGCAGCATGGGACAGGGAGTATTGGAACGGGAGGGATCCTACAATGAGCAGTTCTTC. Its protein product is CASSMGQGVLEREGSYNEQFF. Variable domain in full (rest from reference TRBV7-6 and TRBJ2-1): GAGVSQSPRYKVTKRGQDVALRCDPISGHVSLYWYRQALGQGPEFLTYFNYEAQQDKSGLPNDRFSAERPEGSISTLTIQRTEQRDSAMYRCASSMGQGVLEREGSYNEQFFGPGTRLTVL.

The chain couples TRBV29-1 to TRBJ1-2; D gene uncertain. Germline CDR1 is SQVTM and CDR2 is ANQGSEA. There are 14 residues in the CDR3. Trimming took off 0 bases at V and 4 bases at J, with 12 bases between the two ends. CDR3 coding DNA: TGCAGCGTTGAAGATACCGACTCAGTCTATGGCTACACCTTC. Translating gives CSVEDTDSVYGYTF.

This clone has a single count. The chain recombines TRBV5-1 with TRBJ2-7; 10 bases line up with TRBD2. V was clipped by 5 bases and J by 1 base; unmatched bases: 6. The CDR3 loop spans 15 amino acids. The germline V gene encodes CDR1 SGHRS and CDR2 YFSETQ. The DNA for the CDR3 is TGCGCCAGCAGTTACACTAGCGGGGCTTCCTACGAGCAGTACTTC. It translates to CASSYTSGASYEQYF.

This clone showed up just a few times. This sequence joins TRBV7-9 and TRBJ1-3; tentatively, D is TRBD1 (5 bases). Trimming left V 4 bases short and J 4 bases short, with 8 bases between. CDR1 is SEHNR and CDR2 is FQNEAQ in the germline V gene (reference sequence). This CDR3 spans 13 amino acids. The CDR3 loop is CASSSGHGNTIYF. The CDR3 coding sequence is TGTGCCAGCAGCTCTGGACACGGAAACACCATATATTTT. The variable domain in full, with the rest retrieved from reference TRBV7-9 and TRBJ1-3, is DTGVSQNPRHKITKRGQNVTFRCDPISEHNRLYWYRQTLGQGPEFLTYFQNEAQLEKSRLLSDRFSAERPKGSFSTLEIQRTEQGDSAMYLCASSSGHGNTIYFGEGSWLTVV.

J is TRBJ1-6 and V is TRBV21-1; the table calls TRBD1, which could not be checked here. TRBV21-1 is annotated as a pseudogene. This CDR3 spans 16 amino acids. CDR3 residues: CASRSNGGHYNSPLHF. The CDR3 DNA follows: TGTGCCAGCAGATCGAATGGGGGACACTATAATTCACCCCTCCACTTT.

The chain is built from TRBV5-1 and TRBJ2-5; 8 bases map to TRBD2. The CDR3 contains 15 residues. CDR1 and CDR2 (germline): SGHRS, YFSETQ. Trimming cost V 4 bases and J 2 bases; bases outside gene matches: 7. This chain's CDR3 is CASSLPPGGQETQYF. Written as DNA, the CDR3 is TGCGCCAGCAGCCTACCACCGGGGGGGCAAGAGACCCAGTACTTC.

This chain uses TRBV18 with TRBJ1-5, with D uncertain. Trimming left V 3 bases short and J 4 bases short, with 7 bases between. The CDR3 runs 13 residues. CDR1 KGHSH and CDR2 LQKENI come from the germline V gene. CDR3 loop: CASSPQLNQPQHF. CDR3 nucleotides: TGTGCCAGCTCACCTCAATTGAATCAGCCCCAGCATTTT.

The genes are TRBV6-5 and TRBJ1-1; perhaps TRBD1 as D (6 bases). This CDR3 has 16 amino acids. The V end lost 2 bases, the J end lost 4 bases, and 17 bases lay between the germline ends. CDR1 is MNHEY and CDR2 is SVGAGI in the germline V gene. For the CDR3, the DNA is TGTGCCAGCAGTTACAGGCCAGGGGAAGCGGCCACTGAAGCTTTCTTT. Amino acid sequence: CASSYRPGEAATEAFF.

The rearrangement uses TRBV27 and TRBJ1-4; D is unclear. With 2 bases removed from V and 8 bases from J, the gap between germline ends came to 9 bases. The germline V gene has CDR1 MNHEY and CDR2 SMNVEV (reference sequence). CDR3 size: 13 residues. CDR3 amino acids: CASSLTVEEKLFF. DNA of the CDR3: TGTGCCAGCAGTTTAACAGTGGAAGAAAAACTGTTTTTT. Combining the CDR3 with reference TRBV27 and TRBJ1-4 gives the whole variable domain EAQVTQNPRYLITVTGKKLTVTCSQNMNHEYMSWYRQDPGLGLRQIYYSMNVEVTDKGDVPEGYKVSRKEKRNFPLILESPSPNQTSLYFCASSLTVEEKLFFGSGTQLSVL.

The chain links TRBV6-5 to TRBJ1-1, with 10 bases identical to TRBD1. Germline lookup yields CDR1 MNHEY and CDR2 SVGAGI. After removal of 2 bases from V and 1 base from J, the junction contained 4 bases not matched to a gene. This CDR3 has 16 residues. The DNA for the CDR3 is TGTGCCAGCAGTTACGACAGGGGGCGGAGGAACACTGAAGCTTTCTTT. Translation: CASSYDRGRRNTEAFF.

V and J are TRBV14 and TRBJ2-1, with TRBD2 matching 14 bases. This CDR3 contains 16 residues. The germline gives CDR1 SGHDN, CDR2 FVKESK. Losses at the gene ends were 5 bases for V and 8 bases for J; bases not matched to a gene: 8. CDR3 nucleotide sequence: TGTGCCAGCAGCGCCCGAGGACTAGCGGGAGGATATGAGCAGTTCTTC. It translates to CASSARGLAGGYEQFF.

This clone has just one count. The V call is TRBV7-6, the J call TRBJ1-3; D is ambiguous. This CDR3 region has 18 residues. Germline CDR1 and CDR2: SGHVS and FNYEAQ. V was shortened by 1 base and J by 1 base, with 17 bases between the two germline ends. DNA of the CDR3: TGTGCCAGCAGCTTAGGGGCCAGCCTGCCCAGGTCTGGAAACACCATATATTTT. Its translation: CASSLGASLPRSGNTIYF.